A selection of T cell receptor beta chains follows, all from one sample in a study of blood T cell repertoires in COVID-19. Only in-frame clones appear in the TCRdb table, and some are missing; sequencing was by immunoSEQ multiplex PCR. This sample has about 130,000 clones, with roughly 84% found just once. The sample consisted of peripheral blood. These receptors all stem from a woman aged 25-40 years who had recovered from COVID-19. The CDR3 runs from the conserved cysteine through the conserved F or W. D genes are given only for firm matches. Clone size, where shown, is once, few, many, or a class for clones that have expanded.

clone size: few
J gene: TRBJ1-2
V gene: TRBV5-1
D gene: TRBD1
CDR3 protein: CASSYYPGQETYGYTF
CDR3 DNA: TGCGCCAGCAGCTACTACCCGGGACAGGAGACCTATGGCTACACCTTC

clone size: once
J gene: TRBJ2-7
V gene: TRBV4-1
D gene: TRBD2
CDR3 protein: CASSPTGLAGDGEQYF
CDR3 DNA: TGCGCCAGCAGCCCGACCGGATTAGCGGGAGACGGCGAGCAGTACTTC

clone size: .
J gene: TRBJ1-3
V gene: TRBV20-1
D gene: .
CDR3 protein: CSARRVSTIYF
CDR3 DNA: TGCAGTGCTAGAAGAGTGAGCACCATATATTTT

clone size: .
J gene: TRBJ2-7
V gene: TRBV3-1/TRBV3-2
D gene: TRBD2
CDR3 protein: CASSRTSGAYEQYF
CDR3 DNA: TGTGCCAGCAGCCGGACTAGCGGGGCCTACGAGCAGTACTTC

clone size: .
J gene: TRBJ1-6
V gene: TRBV5-1
D gene: TRBD1
CDR3 protein: CASREGTENSPLHF
CDR3 DNA: TGCGCCAGCAGGGAGGGGACAGAAAATTCACCCCTCCACTTT

clone size: few
J gene: TRBJ1-5
V gene: TRBV2
D gene: TRBD1
CDR3 protein: CASLQGIGQPQHF
CDR3 DNA: TGTGCCAGCCTACAGGGGATAGGGCAGCCCCAGCATTTT

clone size: .
J gene: TRBJ1-5
V gene: TRBV7-2
D gene: .
CDR3 protein: CASSSRGGNPQHF
CDR3 DNA: TGTGCCAGCAGCTCGCGCGGGGGAAATCCCCAGCATTTT

clone size: .
J gene: TRBJ1-3
V gene: TRBV30
D gene: TRBD1
CDR3 protein: CAWGSGQGVWSGNTIYF
CDR3 DNA: TGTGCCTGGGGGAGCGGACAGGGAGTTTGGTCTGGAAACACCATATATTTT

clone size: once
J gene: TRBJ2-6
V gene: TRBV2
D gene: TRBD1
CDR3 protein: CASGTDRDPKNSGANVLTF
CDR3 DNA: TGTGCCAGCGGGACGGACAGGGATCCTAAAAACTCTGGGGCCAACGTCCTGACTTTC

clone size: .
J gene: TRBJ1-2
V gene: TRBV3-1/TRBV3-2
D gene: TRBD1
CDR3 protein: CASSAGQGKDYGYTF
CDR3 DNA: TGTGCCAGCAGCGCGGGACAGGGGAAAGACTATGGCTACACCTTC

clone size: .
J gene: TRBJ1-3
V gene: TRBV7-6
D gene: TRBD1
CDR3 protein: CASSFRRGPFGTGSQLGNTIYF
CDR3 DNA: TGTGCCAGCAGCTTCCGAAGAGGACCTTTCGGGACAGGGTCTCAACTTGGAAACACCATATATTTT

clone size: .
J gene: TRBJ1-3
V gene: TRBV18
D gene: .
CDR3 protein: CASSSGNSGNTIYF
CDR3 DNA: TGTGCCAGCTCCTCCGGGAATTCGGGAAACACCATATATTTT

clone size: .
J gene: TRBJ1-1
V gene: TRBV24-1
D gene: TRBD1
CDR3 protein: CATSDWGTLDRGNTEAFF
CDR3 DNA: TGTGCCACCAGTGATTGGGGGACCTTGGACAGGGGGAACACTGAAGCTTTCTTT

clone size: .
J gene: TRBJ2-1
V gene: TRBV5-1
D gene: TRBD2
CDR3 protein: CASSFTSGNSYNEQFF
CDR3 DNA: TGCGCCAGCAGCTTCACTAGCGGCAACTCCTACAATGAGCAGTTCTTC

clone size: .
J gene: TRBJ1-5
V gene: TRBV7-4
D gene: .
CDR3 protein: CASSLARDSNQPQHF
CDR3 DNA: TGTGCCAGCAGCTTAGCGAGAGATAGCAATCAGCCCCAGCATTTT

clone size: once
J gene: TRBJ2-1
V gene: TRBV19
D gene: .
CDR3 protein: CASSIGQGYNEQFF
CDR3 DNA: TGTGCCAGTAGTATCGGCCAGGGGTACAATGAGCAGTTCTTC

clone size: .
J gene: TRBJ2-7
V gene: TRBV18
D gene: TRBD1
CDR3 protein: CASSPEVAGQGYEQYF
CDR3 DNA: TGTGCCAGCTCACCAGAAGTAGCAGGACAGGGCTACGAGCAGTACTTC

clone size: .
J gene: TRBJ2-3
V gene: TRBV11-3
D gene: .
CDR3 protein: CASSSRSSTDTQYF
CDR3 DNA: TGTGCCAGCAGCTCGCGGTCTAGCACAGATACGCAGTATTTT

clone size: .
J gene: TRBJ1-3
V gene: TRBV6-4
D gene: .
CDR3 protein: CASSDGNSSGNTIYF
CDR3 DNA: TGTGCCAGCAGTGACGGTAACAGCTCTGGAAACACCATATATTTT

clone size: .
J gene: TRBJ2-7
V gene: TRBV27
D gene: .
CDR3 protein: CASSWPRGEQYF
CDR3 DNA: TGTGCCAGCAGTTGGCCGCGGGGCGAGCAGTACTTC

clone size: .
J gene: TRBJ1-1
V gene: TRBV12-3/TRBV12-4
D gene: .
CDR3 protein: CASSLAEEAFF
CDR3 DNA: TGTGCCAGCAGTTTGGCAGAAGAAGCTTTCTTT

clone size: .
J gene: TRBJ2-1
V gene: TRBV19
D gene: .
CDR3 protein: CASSLVEAGINEQFF
CDR3 DNA: TGTGCCAGTAGCCTCGTTGAAGCGGGTATCAATGAGCAGTTCTTC

clone size: .
J gene: TRBJ2-1
V gene: TRBV3-1/TRBV3-2
D gene: .
CDR3 protein: CASSQGWGVRSEQFF
CDR3 DNA: TGTGCCAGCAGCCAGGGTTGGGGGGTGAGGAGTGAGCAGTTCTTC

clone size: .
J gene: TRBJ1-6
V gene: TRBV2
D gene: .
CDR3 protein: CASTGLSSYNSPLHF
CDR3 DNA: TGTGCCAGCACAGGTTTGAGCTCCTATAATTCACCCCTCCACTTT

clone size: .
J gene: TRBJ1-3
V gene: TRBV6-6
D gene: .
CDR3 protein: CASSLGPGTNTIYF
CDR3 DNA: TGTGCCAGCAGCCTCGGTCCGGGAACGAACACCATATATTTT

clone size: .
J gene: TRBJ2-3
V gene: TRBV29-1
D gene: .
CDR3 protein: CSVEELRGRTDTQYF
CDR3 DNA: TGCAGCGTTGAAGAATTAAGGGGTAGAACAGATACGCAGTATTTT

clone size: .
J gene: TRBJ1-6
V gene: TRBV2
D gene: .
CDR3 protein: CASSEFGSGNSPLHF
CDR3 DNA: TGTGCCAGCAGTGAATTCGGGAGCGGGAATTCACCCCTCCACTTT

clone size: .
J gene: TRBJ1-4
V gene: TRBV5-8
D gene: .
CDR3 protein: CASSFDTWSAVPKLFF
CDR3 DNA: TGTGCCAGCAGTTTCGACACCTGGTCCGCCGTACCAAAACTGTTTTTT

clone size: once
J gene: TRBJ2-2
V gene: TRBV7-9
D gene: .
CDR3 protein: CASSLGGGVVTGELFF
CDR3 DNA: TGTGCCAGCAGCTTAGGAGGGGGAGTGGTCACCGGGGAGCTGTTTTTT

clone size: .
J gene: TRBJ2-2
V gene: TRBV6-5
D gene: .
CDR3 protein: CASSYSFTRYTGELFF
CDR3 DNA: TGTGCCAGCAGTTACTCTTTCACTAGATACACCGGGGAGCTGTTTTTT

clone size: few
J gene: TRBJ2-1
V gene: TRBV7-8
D gene: .
CDR3 protein: CASSLSLGSYNEQFF
CDR3 DNA: TGTGCCAGCAGCCTCTCCCTCGGCTCCTACAATGAGCAGTTCTTC

clone size: .
J gene: TRBJ2-1
V gene: TRBV14
D gene: TRBD2
CDR3 protein: CASSQRGGDNEQFF
CDR3 DNA: TGTGCCAGCAGCCAACGGGGAGGGGACAATGAGCAGTTCTTC

clone size: .
J gene: TRBJ2-5
V gene: TRBV30
D gene: .
CDR3 protein: CAWRWGGTQYF
CDR3 DNA: TGTGCCTGGAGATGGGGCGGGACCCAGTACTTC

clone size: .
J gene: TRBJ2-3
V gene: TRBV7-3
D gene: TRBD1
CDR3 protein: CASSIRDRFTDTQYF
CDR3 DNA: TGTGCCAGCAGCATAAGGGACAGGTTCACAGATACGCAGTATTTT

clone size: .
J gene: TRBJ1-1
V gene: TRBV10-3
D gene: TRBD1
CDR3 protein: CAISRTGDTEAFF
CDR3 DNA: TGTGCCATCAGCCGGACAGGGGACACTGAAGCTTTCTTT

clone size: .
J gene: TRBJ2-2
V gene: TRBV7-9
D gene: .
CDR3 protein: CASRDPFPQAGELFF
CDR3 DNA: TGTGCCAGCAGAGACCCCTTTCCCCAGGCCGGGGAGCTGTTTTTT

clone size: .
J gene: TRBJ1-5
V gene: TRBV7-8
D gene: .
CDR3 protein: CASSSHSGGNQPQHF
CDR3 DNA: TGTGCCAGCAGCTCTCATTCGGGAGGCAATCAGCCCCAGCATTTT

clone size: .
J gene: TRBJ2-7
V gene: TRBV18
D gene: .
CDR3 protein: CASCRIPGASSYEQYF
CDR3 DNA: TGTGCCAGCTGTCGGATCCCGGGAGCTAGCTCCTACGAGCAGTACTTC

clone size: .
J gene: TRBJ1-1
V gene: TRBV6-4
D gene: .
CDR3 protein: CASSEYKNTEAFF
CDR3 DNA: TGTGCCAGCAGTGAATACAAGAACACTGAAGCTTTCTTT

clone size: .
J gene: TRBJ2-7
V gene: TRBV15
D gene: .
CDR3 protein: CATSRDRQAAFYEQYF
CDR3 DNA: TGTGCCACCAGCAGGGACCGACAGGCGGCGTTTTACGAGCAGTACTTC

clone size: .
J gene: TRBJ2-3
V gene: TRBV25-1
D gene: TRBD1
CDR3 protein: CASSEYEGASTDTQYF
CDR3 DNA: TGTGCCAGCAGTGAATATGAGGGGGCGTCCACAGATACGCAGTATTTT

clone size: .
J gene: TRBJ1-1
V gene: TRBV6-5
D gene: TRBD1
CDR3 protein: CASSRQGTEAFF
CDR3 DNA: TGTGCCAGCAGCCGACAGGGCACTGAAGCTTTCTTT

clone size: .
J gene: TRBJ1-1
V gene: TRBV2
D gene: .
CDR3 protein: CASRPPGQVNTEAFF
CDR3 DNA: TGTGCCAGCAGACCACCGGGACAAGTGAACACTGAAGCTTTCTTT

clone size: .
J gene: TRBJ2-5
V gene: TRBV5-1
D gene: TRBD2
CDR3 protein: CASSSSGVTTQYF
CDR3 DNA: TGCGCCAGCAGCTCTAGCGGGGTAACGACCCAGTACTTC

clone size: .
J gene: TRBJ1-5
V gene: TRBV30
D gene: .
CDR3 protein: CAWSGEGNQPQHF
CDR3 DNA: TGTGCCTGGAGTGGGGAGGGCAATCAGCCCCAGCATTTT

clone size: .
J gene: TRBJ1-1
V gene: TRBV30
D gene: TRBD1
CDR3 protein: CAWDHGDRLNTEAFF
CDR3 DNA: TGTGCCTGGGACCACGGGGACAGGCTGAACACTGAAGCTTTCTTT

clone size: .
J gene: TRBJ2-6
V gene: TRBV2
D gene: .
CDR3 protein: CASSEEGHVGANVLTF
CDR3 DNA: TGTGCCAGCAGTGAAGAGGGACACGTCGGGGCCAACGTCCTGACTTTC

clone size: .
J gene: TRBJ2-1
V gene: TRBV2
D gene: TRBD1
CDR3 protein: CASIRTGGYNEQFF
CDR3 DNA: TGTGCCAGCATTCGGACAGGGGGTTACAATGAGCAGTTCTTC

clone size: .
J gene: TRBJ2-5
V gene: TRBV7-9
D gene: .
CDR3 protein: CASSPTRARPQETQYF
CDR3 DNA: TGTGCCAGCAGCCCGACCAGGGCGCGACCCCAAGAGACCCAGTACTTC